A selection of T cell receptor beta chains follows, all from one sample in a study of PD-1 blockade in classical Hodgkin lymphoma. Produced via immunoSEQ multiplex PCR; TCRdb's table is partial and in-frame only. The profile shows 30,000 to 50,000 clones, about three quarters of them singletons. Material: peripheral blood mononuclear cells (PBMCs), obtained at baseline. The receptors were gathered from a human donor with classical Hodgkin lymphoma. CDR3s include the opening cysteine and the closing phenylalanine or tryptophan.

TRBJ1-2 TRBV20-1 CSAGQGYGYTF
TRBJ2-7 TRBV11-3 CASSLWRVDEQYF
TRBJ2-7 TRBV7-9 CASSHPGTSYEQYF
TRBJ1-1 TRBV27 CASIRTEGAEAFF
TRBJ2-1 TRBV29-1 CSAEGAAGARVEQFF
TRBJ1-1 TRBV5-6 CASSHYIRRQGWGNTEAFF
TRBJ2-1 TRBV7-6 CASSPTLGEYNEQFF
TRBJ1-3 TRBV4-3 CASSQDQASGNTIYF
TRBJ2-1 TRBV15 CATSRETATRSYNEQFF
TRBJ2-3 TRBV11-3 CASSLGGTDTQYF
TRBJ1-3 TRBV19 CASSSTGGNTIYF
TRBJ2-5 TRBV5-4 CASSLSPAGVGETQYF
TRBJ1-5 TRBV9 CASSTGPLRPQHF
TRBJ2-3 TRBV11-2 CASSRGLAVSSDTQYF
TRBJ1-5 TRBV27 CASRRDDSNQPQHF
TRBJ1-1 TRBV18 CASSLAWDTEAFF
TRBJ2-1 TRBV7-2 CASSFGLVTEQFF
TRBJ1-3 TRBV28 CASSLGGVGNTIYF
TRBJ2-2 TRBV5-4 CASSLTSGRAGGTGELFF
TRBJ1-5 TRBV7-8 CASSLGGSQPQHF
TRBJ2-7 TRBV6-5 CASSYGQGGGYEQYF
TRBJ2-1 TRBV7-6 CASSPVGEGRSYEQFF
TRBJ2-7 TRBV2 CASSAGEDEQYF
TRBJ2-1 TRBV4-2 CASSQEFASGFYNEQLF
TRBJ1-2 TRBV7-2 CASSPTGEAGGYTF
TRBJ2-5 TRBV5-4 CASSQVSGQGVPETQYF
TRBJ1-2 TRBV14 CASSQGLQTGSHYGYTF
TRBJ1-5 TRBV5-1 CASSPGRGGPYQPQHF
TRBJ2-7 TRBV28 CASSLYLAGAEQYF
TRBJ1-4 TRBV6-6 CASVSIGITNEKLFF
TRBJ1-1 TRBV5-4 CASSLWVGANTEAFF
TRBJ2-7 TRBV7-6 CASSSGPNYEQYF
TRBJ2-7 TRBV4-2 CASSPPSWEQYF
TRBJ2-5 TRBV9 CASSVGGEETQYF
TRBJ2-7 TRBV7-9 CASSLAEGRPYEQYF
TRBJ1-3 TRBV18 CASSPPTGQGFAGNTIYF
TRBJ1-4 TRBV28 CASSLRGGGAEKLFF
TRBJ2-1 TRBV7-2 CASSQGLARVNEQFF
TRBJ2-1 TRBV15 CATSSAAGGAYNEQFF
TRBJ2-3 TRBV29-1 CSVVSSSTDTQYF
TRBJ2-7 TRBV7-9 CASSLAPAGGYEQYF
TRBJ2-3 TRBV7-9 CASSLALITRPDTQYF
TRBJ1-1 TRBV6-5 CASSYSGVNTEAFF
TRBJ2-1 TRBV28 CASSLPYNEQFF
TRBJ1-2 TRBV27 CASRPGQGASRLGYTF
TRBJ1-5 TRBV19 CASSRPGPYSNQPQHF
TRBJ1-1 TRBV5-1 CASSLRGQGAGMNTEAFF
TRBJ2-2 TRBV6-5 CASRRAGNTGELFF
TRBJ2-7 TRBV7-8 CASSFREGSYEQYF
TRBJ2-6 TRBV27 CASSLLFPSGANVLTF
TRBJ2-2 TRBV19 CASSILTGHGELFF
TRBJ2-1 TRBV28 CASSLRAGRQFF
TRBJ1-3 TRBV9 CASSVGTYSGNTIYF